The next 5 T cell receptor beta chains were all read from a single sample in a study of blood T cells in healthy people across ages. A second PCR, run for about 6 to 11 cycles, used a sample-barcoded 5' primer plus a J-beta primer mix. TCRdb re-analysed the 5' RACE reads in MiXCR, keeping a single row per CDR3 protein. The sample has fewer than 2,000,000 distinct CDR3 sequences; 39% are singletons. Sequencing was performed on blood. The receptor source for this set is a human donor in good health.

The chain is built from TRBV25-1 and TRBJ2-7, with no clear D. Germline-derived CDR1 and CDR2 are MGHDK and SYGVNS. Trimming left V 1 base short and J 3 bases short, with 4 bases between. The CDR3 contains 12 residues. The CDR3: CASSEWYYEQYF. The CDR3 DNA reads TGTGCCAGCAGTGAATGGTACTACGAGCAGTACTTC.

V is TRBV12-5 and J is TRBJ2-3; the D call may be TRBD1 or TRBD2 (5 bases each). Between the trimmed V and J ends, which lost 5 bases and 2 bases, there was a span of 8 bases. The CDR3 extends over 13 amino acids. Germline-derived CDR1 and CDR2 are LGHNT and FRNRAP. Written as DNA, the CDR3 is TGTGCTAGTGGTCCGGGGACCACAGATACGCAGTATTTT. Protein product: CASGPGTTDTQYF.

The CDR3 region is CSASRPQASTDTQYF. The DNA for the CDR3 is TGCAGTGCTAGCCGTCCCCAGGCTAGCACAGATACGCAGTATTTT. This sequence joins TRBV20-1 and TRBJ2-3; D remains unclear. Germline V gene data show CDR1 as DFQATT and CDR2 as SNEGSKA (reference sequence). CDR3 length: 15 amino acids. Trimming cost V 3 bases and J 0 bases, with 13 bases left between them.

This clonotype was found many times. The chain uses TRBV6-6 and TRBJ2-7, with a tentative D call TRBD1 (6 bases). The CDR3 is 13 residues long. CDR1 MNHNY and CDR2 SVGAGI come from the germline V gene (reference sequence). The ends were cut back, 6 bases at V and 6 bases at J, with 15 bases in the middle. DNA of the CDR3: TGTGCCAGCAGAATCGGGACAAACTTCGAGCAGTACTTC. Amino acids: CASRIGTNFEQYF.

The sample holds a few counts of this clonotype. This chain uses TRBV10-3 with TRBJ1-5; D is possibly TRBD1 (6 bases). Between the trimmed V and J ends, which lost 9 bases and 4 bases, there was a span of 16 bases. Germline CDR1 and CDR2: ENHRY and SYGVKD. The CDR3 loop spans 14 amino acids. The CDR3 nucleotides are TGTGCCATTTCAGATCTCACAGGGAATCAGCCCCAGCATTTT. Translation gives CAISDLTGNQPQHF.